This TCR beta chain emerged from a study of blood T cell repertoires in COVID-19. Clones were read by immunoSEQ multiplex PCR, and TCRdb kept only the in-frame ones, dropping some. The sample holds approximately 200,000 clones, 82% seen once. V lost 3 bases and J 7 bases, leaving 7 bases between the germline ends. The germline gives CDR1 KGHDR, CDR2 SFDVKD. The CDR3 runs to 12 residues. Adults between roughly 18 and 90 years of age took part from 20 to 25 US areas. The TCR was taken from a man aged 40-49 years who had recovered from COVID-19. Sequencing used PBMCs or T cells enriched from blood (not recorded which). This chain uses TRBV24-1 with TRBJ2-3; D gene ambiguous. The CDR3: CATSDARYTQYF. CDR3 bases: TGTGCCACCAGTGATGCTAGATATACGCAGTATTTT.